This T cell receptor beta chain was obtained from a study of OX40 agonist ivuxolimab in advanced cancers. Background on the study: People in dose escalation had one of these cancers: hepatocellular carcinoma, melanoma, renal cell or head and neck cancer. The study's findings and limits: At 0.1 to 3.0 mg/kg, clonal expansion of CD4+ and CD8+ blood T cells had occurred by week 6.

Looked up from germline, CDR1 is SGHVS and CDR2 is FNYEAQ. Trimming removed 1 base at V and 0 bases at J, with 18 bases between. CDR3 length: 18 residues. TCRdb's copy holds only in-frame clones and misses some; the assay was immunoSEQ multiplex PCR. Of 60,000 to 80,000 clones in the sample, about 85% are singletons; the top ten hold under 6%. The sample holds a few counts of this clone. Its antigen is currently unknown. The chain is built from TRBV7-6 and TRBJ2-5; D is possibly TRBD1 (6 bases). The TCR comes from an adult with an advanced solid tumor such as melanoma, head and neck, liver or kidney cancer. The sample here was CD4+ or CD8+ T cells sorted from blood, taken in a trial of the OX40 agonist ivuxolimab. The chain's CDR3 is CASSLEGVGQGHQETQYF. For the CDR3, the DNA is TGTGCCAGCAGCTTAGAGGGGGTGGGGCAGGGACACCAAGAGACCCAGTACTTC.